The subject of this entry is one T cell receptor (beta chain). Methods used by the authors: Estimation of nucleated cell counts was performed using reference gene primer amplification. The assay was immunoSEQ multiplex PCR, and TCRdb's table has in-frame clones only and misses some. D and trimming come from the DNA, and the V and J calls and clone size come from that table. The profile shows about 410,000 clones, about 89% of them singletons. The sample is drawn from a study of blood T cell repertoires in COVID-19. On the study more broadly: The cDNA or gDNA used as material had been derived from T cells, B-cell-depleted T cells, or PBMCs.

Seattle participants joined during active infection and were tracked over time. The TCR comes from a woman between 40 and 55 years old with COVID-19, enrolled during active disease. What was sequenced was peripheral blood.

The CDR3 protein is CASSFRSVSPHHEQYF. In DNA form, the CDR3 reads TGTGCCAGCAGCTTCAGATCCGTTTCCCCCCACCACGAGCAGTACTTC. The chain joins TRBV5-6 to TRBJ2-7; D not certain. Looked up from germline, CDR1 is SGHDT and CDR2 is YYEEEE. Trimming left V 2 bases short and J 5 bases short, with 20 bases between. The length of the CDR3 is 16 residues.